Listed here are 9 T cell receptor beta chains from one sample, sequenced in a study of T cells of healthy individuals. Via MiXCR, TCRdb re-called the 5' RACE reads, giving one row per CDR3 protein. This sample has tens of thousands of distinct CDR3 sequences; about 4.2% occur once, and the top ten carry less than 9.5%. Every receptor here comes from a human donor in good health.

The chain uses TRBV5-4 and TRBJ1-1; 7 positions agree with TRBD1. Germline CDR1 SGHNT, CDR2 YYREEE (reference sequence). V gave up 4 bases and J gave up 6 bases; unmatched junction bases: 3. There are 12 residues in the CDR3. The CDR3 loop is CASSHGTAEAFF. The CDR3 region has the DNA TGTGCCAGCAGCCACGGGACAGCTGAAGCTTTCTTT. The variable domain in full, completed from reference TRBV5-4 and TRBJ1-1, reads ETGVTQSPTHLIKTRGQQVTLRCSSQSGHNTVSWYQQALGQGPQFIFQYYREEENGRGNFPPRFSGLQFPNYSSELNVNALELDDSALYLCASSHGTAEAFFGQGTRLTVV.

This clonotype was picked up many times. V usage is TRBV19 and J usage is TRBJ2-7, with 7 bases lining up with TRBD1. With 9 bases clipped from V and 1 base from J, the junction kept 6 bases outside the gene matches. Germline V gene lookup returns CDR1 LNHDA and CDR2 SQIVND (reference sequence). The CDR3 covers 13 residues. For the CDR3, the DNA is TGTGCCAGCTCCGGGACAGAGTCCTACGAGCAGTACTTC. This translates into CASSGTESYEQYF. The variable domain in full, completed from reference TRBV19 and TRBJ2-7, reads DGGITQSPKYLFRKEGQNVTLSCEQNLNHDAMYWYRQDPGQGLRLIYYSQIVNDFQKGDIAEGYSVSREKKESFPLTVTSAQKNPTAFYLCASSGTESYEQYFGPGTRLTVT.

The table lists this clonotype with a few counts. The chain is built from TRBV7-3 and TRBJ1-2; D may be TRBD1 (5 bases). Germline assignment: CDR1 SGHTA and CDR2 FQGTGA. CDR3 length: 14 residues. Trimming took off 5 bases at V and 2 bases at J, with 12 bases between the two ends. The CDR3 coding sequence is TGTGCCAGCAGCCCAGGACACAGCAACTATGGCTACACCTTC. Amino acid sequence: CASSPGHSNYGYTF.

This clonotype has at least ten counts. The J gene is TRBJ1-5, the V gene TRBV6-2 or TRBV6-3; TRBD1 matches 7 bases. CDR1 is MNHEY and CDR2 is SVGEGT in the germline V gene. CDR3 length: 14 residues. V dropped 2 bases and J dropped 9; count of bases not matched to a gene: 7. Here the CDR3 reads CASSYQGTASPQHF. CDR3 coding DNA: TGTGCCAGCAGTTACCAAGGGACAGCCTCGCCCCAGCATTTT.

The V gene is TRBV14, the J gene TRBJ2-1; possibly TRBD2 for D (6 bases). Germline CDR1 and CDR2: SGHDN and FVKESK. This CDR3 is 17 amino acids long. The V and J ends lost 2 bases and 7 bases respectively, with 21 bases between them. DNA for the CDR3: TGTGCCAGCAGCCAACTCGCGGGGCTTGATTCGCGGAATGAGCAGTTCTTC. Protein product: CASSQLAGLDSRNEQFF. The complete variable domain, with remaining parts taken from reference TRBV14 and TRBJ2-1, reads EAGVTQFPSHSVIEKGQTVTLRCDPISGHDNLYWYRRVMGKEIKFLLHFVKESKQDESGMPNNRFLAERTGGTYSTLKVQPAELEDSGVYFCASSQLAGLDSRNEQFFGPGTRLTVL.

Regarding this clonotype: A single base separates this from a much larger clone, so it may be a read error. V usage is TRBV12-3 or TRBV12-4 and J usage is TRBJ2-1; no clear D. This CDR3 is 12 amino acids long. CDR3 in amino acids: CTSSSAYNEQFF. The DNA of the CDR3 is TGTACCAGCAGCTCAGCGTACAATGAGCAGTTCTTC.

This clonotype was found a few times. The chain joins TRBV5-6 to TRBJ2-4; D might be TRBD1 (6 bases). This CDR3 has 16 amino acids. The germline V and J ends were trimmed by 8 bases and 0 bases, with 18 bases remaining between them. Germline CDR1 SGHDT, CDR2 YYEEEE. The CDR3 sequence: CASKTQGRLAKNIQYF. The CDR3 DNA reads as TGTGCCAGTAAAACACAGGGTCGACTAGCCAAAAACATTCAGTACTTC.

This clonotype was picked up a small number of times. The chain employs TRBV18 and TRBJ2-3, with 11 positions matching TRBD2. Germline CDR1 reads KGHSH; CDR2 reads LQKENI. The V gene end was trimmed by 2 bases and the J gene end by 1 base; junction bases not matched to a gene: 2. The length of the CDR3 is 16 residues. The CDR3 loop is CASSPTGLAGTDTQYF. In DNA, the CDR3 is TGTGCCAGCTCACCAACGGGACTAGCGGGCACAGATACGCAGTATTTT.

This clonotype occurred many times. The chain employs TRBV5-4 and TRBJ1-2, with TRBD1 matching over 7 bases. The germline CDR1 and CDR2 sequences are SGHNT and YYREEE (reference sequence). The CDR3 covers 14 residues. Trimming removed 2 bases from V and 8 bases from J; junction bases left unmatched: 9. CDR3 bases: TGTGCCAGCAGCTTAAAAGGGACAGCACCCGGCTACACCTTC. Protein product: CASSLKGTAPGYTF.